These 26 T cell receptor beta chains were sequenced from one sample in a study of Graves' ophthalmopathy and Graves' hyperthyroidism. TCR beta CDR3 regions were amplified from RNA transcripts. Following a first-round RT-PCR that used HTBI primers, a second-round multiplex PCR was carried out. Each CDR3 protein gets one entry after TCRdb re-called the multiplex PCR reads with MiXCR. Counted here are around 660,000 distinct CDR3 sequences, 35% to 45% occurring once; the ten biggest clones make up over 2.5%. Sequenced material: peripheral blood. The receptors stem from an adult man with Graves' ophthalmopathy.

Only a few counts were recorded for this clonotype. The CDR3 spells CAISDDTSTDTQYF. DNA of the CDR3: TGTGCCATCAGTGACGATACTAGCACAGATACGCAGTATTTT. The chain combines TRBV10-3 with TRBJ2-3; no firm D call. The CDR3 is 14 residues long. Germline loops: CDR1 ENHRY, CDR2 SYGVKD. V was clipped by 3 bases and J by 0 bases, with 7 bases between them.

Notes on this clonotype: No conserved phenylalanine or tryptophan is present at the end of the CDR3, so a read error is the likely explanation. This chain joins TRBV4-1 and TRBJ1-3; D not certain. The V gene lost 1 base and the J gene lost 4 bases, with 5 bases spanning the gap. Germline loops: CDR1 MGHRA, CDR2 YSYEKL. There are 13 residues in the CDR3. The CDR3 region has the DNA TGCGCCAGCAGCCAAGGAGGGGGAAACACCATATATTCT. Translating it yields CASSQGGGNTIYS.

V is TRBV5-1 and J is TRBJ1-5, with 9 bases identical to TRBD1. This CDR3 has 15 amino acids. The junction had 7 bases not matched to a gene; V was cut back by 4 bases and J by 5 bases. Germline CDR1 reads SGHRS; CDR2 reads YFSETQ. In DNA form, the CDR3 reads TGCGCCAGCAGCGAGACAGGGGGGGGTGATCAGCCCCAGCATTTT. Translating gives CASSETGGGDQPQHF.

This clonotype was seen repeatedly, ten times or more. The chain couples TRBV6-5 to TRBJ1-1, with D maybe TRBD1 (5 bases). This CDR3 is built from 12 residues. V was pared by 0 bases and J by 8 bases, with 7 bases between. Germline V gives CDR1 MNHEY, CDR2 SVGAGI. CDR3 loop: CASSYSGREAFF. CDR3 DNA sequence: TGTGCCAGCAGTTACTCGGGGCGCGAAGCTTTCTTT.

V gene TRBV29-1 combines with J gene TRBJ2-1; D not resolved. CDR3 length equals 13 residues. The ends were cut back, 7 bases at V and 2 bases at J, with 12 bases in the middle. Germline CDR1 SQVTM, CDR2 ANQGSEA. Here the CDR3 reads CSARKGPYNEQFF. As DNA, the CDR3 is TGCAGCGCGAGAAAAGGACCCTACAATGAGCAGTTCTTC.

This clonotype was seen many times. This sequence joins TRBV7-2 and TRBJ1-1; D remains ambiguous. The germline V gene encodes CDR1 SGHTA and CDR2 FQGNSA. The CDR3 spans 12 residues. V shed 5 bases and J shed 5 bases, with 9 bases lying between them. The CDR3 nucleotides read TGTGCCAGCAGCAGCTTAAGAACTGAAGCTTTCTTT. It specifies CASSSLRTEAFF.

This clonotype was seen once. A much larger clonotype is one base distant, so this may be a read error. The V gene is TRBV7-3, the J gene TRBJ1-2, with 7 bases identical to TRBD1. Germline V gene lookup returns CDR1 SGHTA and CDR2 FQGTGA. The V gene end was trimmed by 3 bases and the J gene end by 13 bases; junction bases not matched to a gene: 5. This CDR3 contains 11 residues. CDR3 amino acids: CASSFTGACTF. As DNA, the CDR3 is TGTGCCAGCAGCTTCACAGGGGCTTGCACCTTC.

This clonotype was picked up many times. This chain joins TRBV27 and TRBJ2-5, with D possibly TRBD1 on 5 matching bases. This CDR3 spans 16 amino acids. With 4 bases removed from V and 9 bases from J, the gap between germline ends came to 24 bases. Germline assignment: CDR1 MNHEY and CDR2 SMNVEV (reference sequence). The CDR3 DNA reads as TGTGCCAGCAGTTCCGCCGACGGACACCGCCGAGTGTCCCAGTACTTC. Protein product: CASSSADGHRRVSQYF.

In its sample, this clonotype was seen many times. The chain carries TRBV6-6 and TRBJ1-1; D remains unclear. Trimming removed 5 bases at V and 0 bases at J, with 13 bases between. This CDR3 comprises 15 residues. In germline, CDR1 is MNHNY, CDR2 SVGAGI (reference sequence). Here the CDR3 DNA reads TGTGCCAGCAGTCCCGAATCGGCAATGAACACTGAAGCTTTCTTT. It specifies CASSPESAMNTEAFF.

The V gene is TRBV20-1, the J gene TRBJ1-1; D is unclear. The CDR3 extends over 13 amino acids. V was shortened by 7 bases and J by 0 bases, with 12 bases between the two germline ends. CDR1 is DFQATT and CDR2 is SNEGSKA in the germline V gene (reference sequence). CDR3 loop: CSVRAPMNTEAFF. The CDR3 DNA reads TGCAGTGTCCGGGCCCCAATGAACACTGAAGCTTTCTTT.

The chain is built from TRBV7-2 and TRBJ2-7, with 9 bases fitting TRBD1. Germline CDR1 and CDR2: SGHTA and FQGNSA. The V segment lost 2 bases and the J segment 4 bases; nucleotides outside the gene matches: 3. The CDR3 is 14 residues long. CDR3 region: CASSLIGTGYEQYF. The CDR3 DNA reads TGTGCCAGCAGCTTAATCGGGACAGGGTACGAGCAGTACTTC. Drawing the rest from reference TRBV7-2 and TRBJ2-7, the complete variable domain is GAGVSQSPSNKVTEKGKDVELRCDPISGHTALYWYRQSLGQGLEFLIYFQGNSAPDKSGLPSDRFSAERTGGSVSTLTIQRTQQEDSAVYLCASSLIGTGYEQYFGPGTRLTVT.

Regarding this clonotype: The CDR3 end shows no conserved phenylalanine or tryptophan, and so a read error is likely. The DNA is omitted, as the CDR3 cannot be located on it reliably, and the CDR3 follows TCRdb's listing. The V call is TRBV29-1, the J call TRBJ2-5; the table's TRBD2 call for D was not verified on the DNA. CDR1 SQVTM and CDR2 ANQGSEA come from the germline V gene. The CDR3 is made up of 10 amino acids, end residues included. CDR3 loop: CSVILAGGIV.

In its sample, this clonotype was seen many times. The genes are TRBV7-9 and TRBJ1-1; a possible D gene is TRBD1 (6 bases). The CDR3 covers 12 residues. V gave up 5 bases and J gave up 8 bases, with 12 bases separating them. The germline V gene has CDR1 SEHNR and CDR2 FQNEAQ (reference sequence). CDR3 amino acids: CASSKGDREAFF. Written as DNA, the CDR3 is TGTGCCAGCAGCAAAGGAGACAGGGAAGCTTTCTTT.

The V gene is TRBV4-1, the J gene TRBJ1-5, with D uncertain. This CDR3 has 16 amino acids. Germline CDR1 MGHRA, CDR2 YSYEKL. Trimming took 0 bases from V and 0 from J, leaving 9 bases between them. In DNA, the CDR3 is TGCGCCAGCAGCCAAGAGGCCGGAAATAGCAATCAGCCCCAGCATTTT. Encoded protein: CASSQEAGNSNQPQHF.

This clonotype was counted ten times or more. The CDR3 is CASSPQGLAGETQYF. As DNA, the CDR3 is TGTGCCAGCAGCCCCCAGGGACTAGCCGGGGAGACCCAGTACTTC. The rearrangement joins TRBV7-2 to TRBJ2-5, with 9 bases lining up with TRBD2. The length of the CDR3 is 15 residues. V shed 5 bases and J 5 bases; nucleotides not matched to a gene: 9. The germline V gene encodes CDR1 SGHTA and CDR2 FQGNSA.

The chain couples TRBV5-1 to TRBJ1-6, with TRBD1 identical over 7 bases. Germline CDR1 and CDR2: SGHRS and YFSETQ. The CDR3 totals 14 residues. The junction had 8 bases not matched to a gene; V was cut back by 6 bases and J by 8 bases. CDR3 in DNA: TGCGCCAGCACCTATACAGGGGAGGATTCACCCCTCCACTTT. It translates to CASTYTGEDSPLHF. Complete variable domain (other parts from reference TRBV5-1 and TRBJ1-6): KAGVTQTPRYLIKTRGQQVTLSCSPISGHRSVSWYQQTPGQGLQFLFEYFSETQRNKGNFPGRFSGRQFSNSRSEMNVSTLELGDSALYLCASTYTGEDSPLHFGNGTRLTVT.

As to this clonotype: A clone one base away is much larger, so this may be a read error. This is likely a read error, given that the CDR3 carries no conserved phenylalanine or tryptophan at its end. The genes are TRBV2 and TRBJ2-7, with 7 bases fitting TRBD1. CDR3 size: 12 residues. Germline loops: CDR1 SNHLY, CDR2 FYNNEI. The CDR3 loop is CTSSRQGYEQYL. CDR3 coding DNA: TGTACCAGCAGTCGACAGGGCTACGAGCAGTACCTC.

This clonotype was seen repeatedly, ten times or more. The CDR3 sequence: CASSPLSTLYGYTF. CDR3 DNA: TGTGCCAGCAGCCCCCTGAGCACGTTGTATGGCTACACCTTC. J is TRBJ1-2 and V is TRBV3-1; D gene ambiguous. This CDR3 is 14 amino acids long. CDR1 and CDR2 from the germline V gene are LGHDT and YNNKEL (reference sequence). Trimming stripped 4 bases from V and 5 bases from J, with 14 bases between.

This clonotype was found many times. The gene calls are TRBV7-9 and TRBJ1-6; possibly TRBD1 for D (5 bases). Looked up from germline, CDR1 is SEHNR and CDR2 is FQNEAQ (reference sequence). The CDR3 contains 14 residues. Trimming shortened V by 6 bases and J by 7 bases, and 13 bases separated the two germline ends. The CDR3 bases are TGTGCCAGCAGAAGTGGGGGTCTCAATTCACCCCTCCACTTT. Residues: CASRSGGLNSPLHF.

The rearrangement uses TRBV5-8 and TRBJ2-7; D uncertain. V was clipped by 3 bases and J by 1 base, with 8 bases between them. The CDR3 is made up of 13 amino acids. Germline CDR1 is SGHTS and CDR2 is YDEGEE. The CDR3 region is CASSSWGSYEQYF. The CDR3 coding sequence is TGTGCCAGCAGCTCTTGGGGATCCTACGAGCAGTACTTC. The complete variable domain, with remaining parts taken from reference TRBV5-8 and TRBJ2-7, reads EAGVTQSPTHLIKTRGQQATLRCSPISGHTSVYWYQQALGLGLQFLLWYDEGEERNRGNFPPRFSGRQFPNYSSELNVNALELEDSALYLCASSSWGSYEQYFGPGTRLTVT.

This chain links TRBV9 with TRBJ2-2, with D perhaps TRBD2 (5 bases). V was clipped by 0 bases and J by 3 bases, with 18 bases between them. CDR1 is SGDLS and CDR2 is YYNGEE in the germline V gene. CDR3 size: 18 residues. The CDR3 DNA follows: TGTGCCAGCAGCGTAGGCGGGTCGAACAGAATACACACCGGGGAGCTGTTTTTT. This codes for CASSVGGSNRIHTGELFF. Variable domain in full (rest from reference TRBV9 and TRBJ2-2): DSGVTQTPKHLITATGQRVTLRCSPRSGDLSVYWYQQSLDQGLQFLIQYYNGEERAKGNILERFSAQQFPDLHSELNLSSLELGDSALYFCASSVGGSNRIHTGELFFGEGSRLTVL.

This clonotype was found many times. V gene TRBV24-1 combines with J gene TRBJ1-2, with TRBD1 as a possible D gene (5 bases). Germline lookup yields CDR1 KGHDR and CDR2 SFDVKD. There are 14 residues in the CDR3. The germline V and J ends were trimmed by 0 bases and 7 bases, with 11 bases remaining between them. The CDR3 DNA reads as TGTGCCACCAGTGATTTGGGGTACCAGGGTGGCTACACCTTC. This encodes CATSDLGYQGGYTF.

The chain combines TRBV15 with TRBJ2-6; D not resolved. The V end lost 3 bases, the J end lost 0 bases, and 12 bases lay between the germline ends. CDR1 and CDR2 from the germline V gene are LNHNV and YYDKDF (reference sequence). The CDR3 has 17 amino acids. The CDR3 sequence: CATSSELIGSGANVLTF. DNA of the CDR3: TGTGCCACCAGCAGTGAACTTATCGGCTCTGGGGCCAACGTCCTGACTTTC.

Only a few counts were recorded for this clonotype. This chain's CDR3 is CASRGRRADTQYF. CDR3 DNA sequence: TGTGCCAGTAGGGGTCGGCGGGCAGATACGCAGTATTTT. The rearrangement joins TRBV25-1 to TRBJ2-3, with D perhaps matching TRBD1 or TRBD2 (5 bases each). Germline CDR1 is MGHDK and CDR2 is SYGVNS. V gave up 9 bases and J gave up 4 bases, with 14 bases separating them. The CDR3 covers 13 residues.

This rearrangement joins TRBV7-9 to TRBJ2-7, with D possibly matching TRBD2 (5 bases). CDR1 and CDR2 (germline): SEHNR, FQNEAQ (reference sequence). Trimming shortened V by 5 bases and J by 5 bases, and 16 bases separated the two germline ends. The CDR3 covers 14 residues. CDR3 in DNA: TGTGCCAGCAGCCTCAGGCTCGAGGGTGACGAGCAGTACTTC. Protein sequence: CASSLRLEGDEQYF.

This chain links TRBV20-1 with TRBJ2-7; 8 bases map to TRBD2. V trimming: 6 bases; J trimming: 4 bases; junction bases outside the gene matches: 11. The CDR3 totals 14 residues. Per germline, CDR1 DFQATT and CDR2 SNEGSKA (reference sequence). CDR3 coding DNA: TGCAGTGCCTCGTCAGGCAGCGGGAGTTACGAGCAGTACTTC. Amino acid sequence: CSASSGSGSYEQYF.